The 3 T cell receptor beta chains below come from one sample, sequenced in a study of response to subunit inactivated influenza vaccine. TCRdb reanalysed the RT-PCR reads using MiXCR and keeps one entry per CDR3 protein. The sample holds hundreds of thousands of distinct CDR3 sequences, approximately 10% seen once. The sample here was PBMCs from blood, taken on the day of vaccination. Receptor source: a man in his forties or fifties who received an inactivated influenza vaccine.

The chain couples TRBV7-2 to TRBJ1-4, with TRBD1 identical over 10 bases. CDR1 and CDR2 from the germline V gene are SGHTA and FQGNSA. The CDR3 totals 16 residues. V dropped 2 bases and J dropped 7; count of bases not matched to a gene: 7. The CDR3 nucleotides read TGTGCCAGCAGCTTAATCGGGACAGGGGTTGGTGAAAAACTGTTTTTT. It specifies CASSLIGTGVGEKLFF. The full variable domain, its missing parts supplied by reference TRBV7-2 and TRBJ1-4, is GAGVSQSPSNKVTEKGKDVELRCDPISGHTALYWYRQSLGQGLEFLIYFQGNSAPDKSGLPSDRFSAERTGGSVSTLTIQRTQQEDSAVYLCASSLIGTGVGEKLFFGSGTQLSVL.

The V and J genes are TRBV30 and TRBJ2-1; D remains ambiguous. CDR3 size: 10 residues. Trimming shortened V by 8 bases and J by 8 bases, and 10 bases separated the two germline ends. Germline CDR1 GTSNPN, CDR2 SVGIG (reference sequence). The CDR3 sequence: CALRQHEQFF. The CDR3 DNA follows: TGTGCCCTACGGCAGCATGAGCAGTTCTTC.

Turning to this clonotype: Mismatch with germline at one junction end may stem from a read error. The chain couples TRBV12-3 or TRBV12-4 to TRBJ2-2; D is undetermined. There are 13 residues in the CDR3. In DNA, the CDR3 is TGTGCCCGCAGACCCCCGGGTTCCGGGGAGCTGTTTTTT. It codes for CARRPPGSGELFF.